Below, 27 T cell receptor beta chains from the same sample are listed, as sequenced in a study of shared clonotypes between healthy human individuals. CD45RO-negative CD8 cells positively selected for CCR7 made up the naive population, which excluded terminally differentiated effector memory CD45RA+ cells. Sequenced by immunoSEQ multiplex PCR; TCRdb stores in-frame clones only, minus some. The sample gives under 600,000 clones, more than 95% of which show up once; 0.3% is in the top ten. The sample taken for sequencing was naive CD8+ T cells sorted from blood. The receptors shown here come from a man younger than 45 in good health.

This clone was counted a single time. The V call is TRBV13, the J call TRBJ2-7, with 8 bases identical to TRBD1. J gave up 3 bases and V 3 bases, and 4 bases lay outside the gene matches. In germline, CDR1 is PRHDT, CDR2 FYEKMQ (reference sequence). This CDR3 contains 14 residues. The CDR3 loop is CASSLGTGLYEQYF. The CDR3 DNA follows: TGTGCCAGCAGCTTGGGGACAGGTCTCTACGAGCAGTACTTC. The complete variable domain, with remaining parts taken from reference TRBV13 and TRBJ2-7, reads AAGVIQSPRHLIKEKRETATLKCYPIPRHDTVYWYQQGPGQDPQFLISFYEKMQSDKGSIPDRFSAQQFSDYHSELNMSSLELGDSALYFCASSLGTGLYEQYFGPGTRLTVT.

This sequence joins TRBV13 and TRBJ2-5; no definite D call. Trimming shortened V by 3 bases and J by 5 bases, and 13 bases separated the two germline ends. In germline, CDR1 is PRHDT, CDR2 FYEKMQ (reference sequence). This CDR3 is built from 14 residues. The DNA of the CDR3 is TGTGCCAGCAGCTTTATATCCGGTTCGGAGACCCAGTACTTC. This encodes CASSFISGSETQYF.

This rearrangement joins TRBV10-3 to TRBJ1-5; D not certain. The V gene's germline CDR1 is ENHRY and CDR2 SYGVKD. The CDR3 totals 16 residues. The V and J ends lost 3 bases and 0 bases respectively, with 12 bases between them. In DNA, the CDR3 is TGTGCCATCAGTGAATCGGAAAGTTATAGCAATCAGCCCCAGCATTTT. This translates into CAISESESYSNQPQHF.

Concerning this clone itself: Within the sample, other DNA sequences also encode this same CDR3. Written as DNA, the CDR3 is TGTGCCAGCAGTCCAACAGGGACCTACGAGCAGTACTTC. Translated: CASSPTGTYEQYF. V and J are TRBV7-9 and TRBJ2-7; TRBD1 is a possible D gene (6 bases). The V end was cut by 6 bases, the J end by 2 bases, with 11 bases between. The length of the CDR3 is 13 residues. Germline V CDR1 and CDR2: SEHNR, FQNEAQ (reference sequence).

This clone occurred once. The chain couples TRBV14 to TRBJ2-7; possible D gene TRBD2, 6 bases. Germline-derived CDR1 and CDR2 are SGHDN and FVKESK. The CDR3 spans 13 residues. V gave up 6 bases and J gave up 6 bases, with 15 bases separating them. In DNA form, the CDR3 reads TGTGCCAGCAGAGCTTCCCGGGAGCTCGAGCAGTACTTC. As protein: CASRASRELEQYF.

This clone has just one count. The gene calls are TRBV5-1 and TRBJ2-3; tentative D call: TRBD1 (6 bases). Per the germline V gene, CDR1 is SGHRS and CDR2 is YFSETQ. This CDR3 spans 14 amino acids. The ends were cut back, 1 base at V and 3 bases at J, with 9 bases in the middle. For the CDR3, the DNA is TGCGCCAGCAGCTTGCCCCAGGGGACAGATACGCAGTATTTT. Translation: CASSLPQGTDTQYF. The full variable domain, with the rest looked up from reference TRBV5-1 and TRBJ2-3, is KAGVTQTPRYLIKTRGQQVTLSCSPISGHRSVSWYQQTPGQGLQFLFEYFSETQRNKGNFPGRFSGRQFSNSRSEMNVSTLELGDSALYLCASSLPQGTDTQYFGPGTRLTVL.

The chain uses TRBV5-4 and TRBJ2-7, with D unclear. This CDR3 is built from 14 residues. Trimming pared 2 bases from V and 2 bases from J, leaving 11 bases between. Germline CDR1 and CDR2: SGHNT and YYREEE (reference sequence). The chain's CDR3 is CASSLGGATYEQYF. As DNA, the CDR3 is TGTGCCAGCAGCTTAGGCGGTGCTACCTACGAGCAGTACTTC.

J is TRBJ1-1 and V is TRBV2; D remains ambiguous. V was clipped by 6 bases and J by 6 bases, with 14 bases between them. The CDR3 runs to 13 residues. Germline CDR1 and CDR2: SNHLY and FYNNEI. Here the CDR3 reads CASRPSSGSEAFF. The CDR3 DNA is TGTGCCAGCAGGCCTTCTTCCGGGTCTGAAGCTTTCTTT.

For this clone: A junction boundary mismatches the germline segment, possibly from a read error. The CDR3 is CASGPRDRVEVF. CDR3 bases: TGCGCCAGCGGTCCTCGGGACAGGGTGGAAGTCTTT. The chain has TRBV4-3 and TRBJ1-1, with 9 bases matching TRBD1. Germline V gives CDR1 LGHNA, CDR2 YSLEER. The CDR3 consists of 12 residues.

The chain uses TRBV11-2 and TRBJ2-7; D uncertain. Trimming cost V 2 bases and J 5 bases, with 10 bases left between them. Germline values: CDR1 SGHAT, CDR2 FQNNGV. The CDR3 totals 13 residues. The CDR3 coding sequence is TGTGCCAGCAGCTTAATCCTTGGGGACGAGCAGTACTTC. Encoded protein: CASSLILGDEQYF.

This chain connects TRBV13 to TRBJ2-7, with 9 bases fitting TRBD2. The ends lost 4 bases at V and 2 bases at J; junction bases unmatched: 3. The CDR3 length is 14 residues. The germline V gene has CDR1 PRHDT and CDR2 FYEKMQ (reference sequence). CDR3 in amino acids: CASSSSGGPYEQYF. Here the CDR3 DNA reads TGTGCCAGCAGCTCGAGCGGGGGGCCCTACGAGCAGTACTTC.

The CDR3 coding sequence is TGTGCCAGGGGAGCGGACAGGTTCGATGAGCAGTTCTTC. Translation: CARGADRFDEQFF. V usage is TRBV2 and J usage is TRBJ2-1, with 7 bases matching TRBD1. Germline CDR1 is SNHLY and CDR2 is FYNNEI. This CDR3 spans 13 amino acids. V was clipped by 9 bases and J by 8 bases; unmatched bases: 10.

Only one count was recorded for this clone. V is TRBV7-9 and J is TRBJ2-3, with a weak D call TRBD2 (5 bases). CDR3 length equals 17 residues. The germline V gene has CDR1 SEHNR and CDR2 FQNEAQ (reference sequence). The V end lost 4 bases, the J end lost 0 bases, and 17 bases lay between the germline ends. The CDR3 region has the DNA TGTGCCAGCAGCTCCCTACTTGAGCGGTCTAGCACAGATACGCAGTATTTT. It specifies CASSSLLERSSTDTQYF. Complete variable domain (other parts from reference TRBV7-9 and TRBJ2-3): DTGVSQNPRHKITKRGQNVTFRCDPISEHNRLYWYRQTLGQGPEFLTYFQNEAQLEKSRLLSDRFSAERPKGSFSTLEIQRTEQGDSAMYLCASSSLLERSSTDTQYFGPGTRLTVL.

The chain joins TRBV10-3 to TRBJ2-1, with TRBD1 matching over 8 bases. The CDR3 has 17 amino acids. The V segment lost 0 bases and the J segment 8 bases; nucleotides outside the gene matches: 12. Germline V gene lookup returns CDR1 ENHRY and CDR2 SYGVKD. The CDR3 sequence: CAISESKAGPGGDEQFF. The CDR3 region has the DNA TGTGCCATCAGTGAGTCGAAGGCGGGCCCAGGGGGCGATGAGCAGTTCTTC.

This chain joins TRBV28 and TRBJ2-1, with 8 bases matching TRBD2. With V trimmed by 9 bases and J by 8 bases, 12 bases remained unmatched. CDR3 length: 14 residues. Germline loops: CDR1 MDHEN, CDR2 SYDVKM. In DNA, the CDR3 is TGTGCCAGGACCCGTTGGGGACTAGTCCATGAGCAGTTCTTC. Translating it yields CARTRWGLVHEQFF. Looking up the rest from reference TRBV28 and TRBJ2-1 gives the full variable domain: DVKVTQSSRYLVKRTGEKVFLECVQDMDHENMFWYRQDPGLGLRLIYFSYDVKMKEKGDIPEGYSVSREKKERFSLILESASTNQTSMYLCARTRWGLVHEQFFGPGTRLTVL.

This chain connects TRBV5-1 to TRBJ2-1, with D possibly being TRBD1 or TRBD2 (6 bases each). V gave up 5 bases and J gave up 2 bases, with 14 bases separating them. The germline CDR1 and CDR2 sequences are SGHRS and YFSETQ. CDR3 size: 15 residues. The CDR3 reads CASRGGLEPYNEQFF. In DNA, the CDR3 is TGCGCCAGCAGGGGGGGCCTAGAACCCTACAATGAGCAGTTCTTC.

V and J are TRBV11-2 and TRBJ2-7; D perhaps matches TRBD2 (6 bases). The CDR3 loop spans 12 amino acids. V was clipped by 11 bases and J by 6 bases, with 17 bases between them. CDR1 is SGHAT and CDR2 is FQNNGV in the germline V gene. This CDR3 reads CASTMSGGEQYF. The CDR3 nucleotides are TGTGCCTCTACCATGTCCGGGGGCGAGCAGTACTTC.

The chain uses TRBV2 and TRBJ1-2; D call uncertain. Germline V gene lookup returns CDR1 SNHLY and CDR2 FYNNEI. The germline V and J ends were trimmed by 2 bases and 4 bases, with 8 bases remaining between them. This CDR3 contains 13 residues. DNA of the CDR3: TGTGCCAGCAGTGAACGGGGTGCCTATGGCTACACCTTC. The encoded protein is CASSERGAYGYTF.

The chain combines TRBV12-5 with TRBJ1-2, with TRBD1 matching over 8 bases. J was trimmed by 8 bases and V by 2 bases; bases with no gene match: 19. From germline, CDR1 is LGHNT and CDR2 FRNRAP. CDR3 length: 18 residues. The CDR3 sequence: CASGLTRTGGRGLEGYTF. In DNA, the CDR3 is TGTGCTAGTGGTTTGACGAGGACTGGGGGCAGGGGGCTGGAAGGCTACACCTTC. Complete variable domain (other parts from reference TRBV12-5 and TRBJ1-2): DARVTQTPRHKVTEMGQEVTMRCQPILGHNTVFWYRQTMMQGLELLAYFRNRAPLDDSGMPKDRFSAEMPDATLATLKIQPSEPRDSAVYFCASGLTRTGGRGLEGYTFGSGTRLTVV.

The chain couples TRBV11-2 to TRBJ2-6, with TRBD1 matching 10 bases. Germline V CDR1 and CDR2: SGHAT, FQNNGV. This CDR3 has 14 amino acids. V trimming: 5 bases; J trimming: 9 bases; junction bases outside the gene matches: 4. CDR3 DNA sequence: TGTGCCAGCAGCGCGGGACAGGGGTTCAACGTCCTGACTTTC. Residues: CASSAGQGFNVLTF.

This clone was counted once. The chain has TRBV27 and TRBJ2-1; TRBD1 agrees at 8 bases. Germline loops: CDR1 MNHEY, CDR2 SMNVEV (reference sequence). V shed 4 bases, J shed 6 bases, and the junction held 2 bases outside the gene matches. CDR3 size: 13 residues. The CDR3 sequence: CASSWDRFNEQFF. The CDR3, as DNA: TGTGCCAGCAGTTGGGACAGGTTCAATGAGCAGTTCTTC.

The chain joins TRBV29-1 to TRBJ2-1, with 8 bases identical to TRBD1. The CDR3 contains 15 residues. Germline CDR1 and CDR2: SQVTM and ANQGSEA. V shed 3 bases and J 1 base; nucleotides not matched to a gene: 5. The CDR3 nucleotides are TGCAGCGTTGAGGGGACAGGAGGTTCCTACAATGAGCAGTTCTTC. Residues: CSVEGTGGSYNEQFF.

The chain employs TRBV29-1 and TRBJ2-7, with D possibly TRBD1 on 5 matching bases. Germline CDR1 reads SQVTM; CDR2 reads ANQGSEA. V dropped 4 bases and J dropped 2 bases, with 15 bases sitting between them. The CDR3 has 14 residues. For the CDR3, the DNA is TGCAGCGTTGTAGGGGTCAGGTCGACCTACGAGCAGTACTTC. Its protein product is CSVVGVRSTYEQYF.

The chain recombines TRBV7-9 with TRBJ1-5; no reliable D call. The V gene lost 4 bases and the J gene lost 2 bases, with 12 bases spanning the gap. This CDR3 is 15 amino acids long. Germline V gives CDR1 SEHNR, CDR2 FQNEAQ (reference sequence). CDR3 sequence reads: CASSSAAGGNQPQHF. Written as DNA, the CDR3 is TGTGCCAGCAGCTCGGCCGCGGGTGGCAATCAGCCCCAGCATTTT.

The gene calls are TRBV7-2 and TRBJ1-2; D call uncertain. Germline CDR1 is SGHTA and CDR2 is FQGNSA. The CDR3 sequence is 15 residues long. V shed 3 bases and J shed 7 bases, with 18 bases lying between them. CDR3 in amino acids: CASSFAAPKGGGYTF. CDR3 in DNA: TGTGCCAGCAGCTTTGCGGCTCCTAAAGGTGGTGGCTACACCTTC.

The CDR3 spells CASSVGGASTDTQYF. CDR3 coding DNA: TGTGCCAGCAGCGTAGGGGGAGCTAGCACAGATACGCAGTATTTT. The J gene is TRBJ2-3, the V gene TRBV9, with D maybe TRBD2 (5 bases). Germline CDR1 SGDLS, CDR2 YYNGEE. V lost 0 bases and J 0 bases, leaving 8 bases between the germline ends. The CDR3 is 15 amino acids.

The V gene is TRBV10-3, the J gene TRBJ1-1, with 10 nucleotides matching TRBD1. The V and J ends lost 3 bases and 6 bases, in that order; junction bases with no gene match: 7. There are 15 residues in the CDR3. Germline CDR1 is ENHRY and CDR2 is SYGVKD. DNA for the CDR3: TGTGCCATCAGTGACCCCCGGACAGGGGGAGCTGAAGCTTTCTTT. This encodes CAISDPRTGGAEAFF.